The rows below give T cell receptor beta chains drawn from one sample of a study of fetal regulatory T cell absence and autoimmunity. Using immunoSEQ multiplex PCR, the repertoire was profiled, and TCRdb retains in-frame clones only, with some absent. Among around 45,000 clones listed, just under 85% were seen once. What was sequenced was cord blood. The receptors stem from a newborn boy with IPEX syndrome. Both conserved end residues are part of each CDR3. Not every row has a clone size; where given, it reads once, few, many or a size class.

J: TRBJ2-2; size: once; V: TRBV30; CDR3: CAWSVGSPGELFF
J: TRBJ2-5; size: -; V: TRBV19; CDR3: CASSSSRRETQYF
J: TRBJ1-1; size: -; V: TRBV14; CDR3: CASSQRLNTEAFF
J: TRBJ1-4; size: few; V: TRBV4-1; CDR3: CASSRPGQGPEKLFF
J: TRBJ2-3; size: -; V: TRBV29-1; CDR3: CSVEDPTGYSTDTQYF
J: TRBJ2-2; size: -; V: TRBV19; CDR3: CASSIRKLAGGEVTGELFF
J: TRBJ1-2; size: -; V: TRBV5-8; CDR3: CASSLWGRGHNYGYTF
J: TRBJ2-2; size: -; V: TRBV5-1; CDR3: CASSQTGGRYTGELFF
J: TRBJ1-2; size: -; V: TRBV9; CDR3: CASSVGGRTGAESYGYTF
J: TRBJ2-7; size: -; V: TRBV5-4; CDR3: CASSLPGTSSYEQYF
J: TRBJ2-7; size: -; V: TRBV6-5; CDR3: CASSGIGLAHEQYF
J: TRBJ2-4; size: -; V: TRBV10-2; CDR3: CASSEGAKNIQYF
J: TRBJ2-7; size: -; V: TRBV7-2; CDR3: CASSPIGQRGTYEQYF
J: TRBJ2-7; size: -; V: TRBV19; CDR3: CASSPGLPYEQYF